This T cell receptor beta chain was sequenced in a study of Tregs in tolerant kidney transplant recipients (dated by TCRdb to between 2018 and 2021). Background for the entire study: The study used TCRbeta sequencing to identify donor-specific regulatory T cells before combined kidney and bone marrow transplantation, then tracked those cells after transplant. TCRbeta repertoire sequencing was used in 3 healthy controls to compare several methods for expanding Tregs specific for an allogeneic donor. The paper's findings and limits, for the study overall: Biological reproducibility was not directly assessed, although technical replication error appeared to be minimal. The study was limited by small patient numbers, and the findings need validation in larger populations and under other immunosuppression protocols. The most biologically relevant and donor-specific TCRbeta repertoire appeared to be identified by expanding Tregs with activated donor B cells.

With regard to this clone: It has no known antigen specificity. Per-nucleotide qualities are absent, and no much larger clonotype sits a single base away.

The CDR3, from cysteine to phenylalanine, totals 18 residues. The read is trimmed to its CDR3 DNA, 54 bases read in frame from base 1. Based on the germline V gene, the CDR1 and CDR2 sequences are SGHRS and YFSETQ. Unstimulated Tregs (CD4+CD25+CD127-), CD4+ non-Tregs (CD4+CD25-), CD4 and CD8 cells were FACS-sorted from thawed PBMCs. Blood from healthy controls was obtained either as purchased buffy coats or from healthy volunteers. Healthy control blood was processed to PBMCs by Ficoll density gradient and cryopreserved, and patient PBMCs were collected before and after transplant. For TCRbeta CDR3 sequencing, genomic DNA was extracted from sorted cells using the QIAGEN DNeasy Blood and Tissue Kit. High-throughput TCRbeta CDR3 sequencing was carried out commercially through immunoSEQ, with PCR amplification with bias correction and internal controls included. Per the original workflow: Unique productive TCRbeta sequences were defined by CDR3 nucleotide sequence where primers matched, and otherwise by CDR3 amino acid sequence together with Vbeta and Jbeta genes. As a correction for sorting error, sequences shared between sorted populations at a frequency ratio of 2:1 or less were discarded, and the remaining shared sequences were assigned to the higher population. Donor-reactive sequences were defined as at least 5-fold expanded in CFSE-low cells versus unstimulated cells, with frequency of at least 0.01% in CFSE-low cells. Jensen-Shannon divergence, calculated on the top 100 TCRbeta sequences ranked by frequency, was used to quantify repertoire divergence. For samples with multiple sequencing runs, sorting error was corrected separately for each run before the runs were pooled. As stored in TCRdb, this immuneACCESS dataset retains in-frame rearrangements with V and J assigned. A fraction of the clones does not appear; measured against another copy, unresolved V genes explain less than half of the discrepancy, and the remainder lacks a known reason. V, J and clone size are taken as reported in that table, and D and trimming were inferred from the DNA itself. Present in this sample are hundreds of thousands of clones, roughly four fifths of which were seen just once. The ten largest clonotypes hold around 0.61% of the sample.

Sequencing was performed on CD4+ T cells from blood. This receptor was taken from a human donor in good health. The V and J segments used are TRBV5-1 and TRBJ2-5, and TRBD2 may be the D gene, going by 7 matching bases. The tail of the sequence fits TRBJ2-7 better, so the J call may be wrong. The sequenced DNA: TGCGCCAGCAGCCGCCTCTTAGGGCTCGGGGGGCGGGCCTACGAGCAGTACTTC. Its coded protein is CASSRLLGLGGRAYEQYF.